The 14 T cell receptor beta chains reported below all come from one sample, sequenced in a study of blood T cell repertoires in COVID-19. The protocol was immunoSEQ multiplex PCR, while the TCRdb copy is restricted to in-frame clones and leaves out a portion. The top ten clones hold over 25% of a sample with tens of thousands of clones, roughly 84% of them seen once. The sequenced material came from peripheral blood. The receptors derive from a human donor in a cohort sampled during active COVID-19.

The chain uses TRBV10-1 and TRBJ2-7; 7 nucleotides line up with TRBD1. With 4 bases clipped from V and 6 bases from J, the junction kept 6 bases outside the gene matches. This CDR3 spans 13 amino acids. Germline values: CDR1 WNHNN, CDR2 SYGVQD (reference sequence). CDR3 loop: CASSADRAGEQYF. In nucleotides, the CDR3 is TGCGCCAGCAGTGCTGACAGGGCTGGCGAGCAGTACTTC.

The chain uses TRBV7-2 and TRBJ2-3; 16 bases line up with TRBD2. V was pared by 5 bases and J by 5 bases, with 7 bases of the junction left unmatched. CDR1 SGHTA and CDR2 FQGNSA come from the germline V gene. This CDR3 is 17 amino acids long. The CDR3 region is CASSLGTSGGAIDTQYF. The CDR3, as DNA: TGTGCCAGCAGCCTCGGGACTAGCGGGGGGGCCATAGATACGCAGTATTTT.

CDR3 coding DNA: TGTGCCAGCGGGGGACAGGCCGGTAATAATCAGCCCCAGCATTTT. It specifies CASGGQAGNNQPQHF. The chain recombines TRBV28 with TRBJ1-5; 8 positions match TRBD1. V lost 8 bases and J lost 4; bases outside the gene matches: 10. This CDR3 contains 15 residues. Germline values: CDR1 MDHEN, CDR2 SYDVKM.

The J gene is TRBJ2-5, the V gene TRBV6-5, with 7 bases lining up with TRBD2. The V gene end was trimmed by 6 bases and the J gene end by 1 base; junction bases not matched to a gene: 5. The CDR3 spans 14 residues. The V gene's germline CDR1 is MNHEY and CDR2 SVGAGI. The CDR3 region has the DNA TGTGCCAGCAGGCCTAGCGGACTCCAAGAGACCCAGTACTTC. It is translated as CASRPSGLQETQYF.

This clone has just a few counts. The rearrangement joins TRBV5-4 to TRBJ2-7; 12 bases align to TRBD1. CDR1 and CDR2 from the germline V gene are SGHNT and YYREEE (reference sequence). The CDR3 spans 16 residues. With V trimmed by 4 bases and J by 4 bases, 9 bases remained unmatched. CDR3 in amino acids: CASSVRDRGRGYEQYF. The CDR3 DNA sequence: TGTGCCAGCAGCGTCCGGGACAGGGGGCGCGGTTACGAGCAGTACTTC.

The genes are TRBV28 and TRBJ2-3; D may be TRBD1 (6 bases). This CDR3 has 13 amino acids. The V and J ends lost 4 bases and 3 bases respectively, with 8 bases between them. Germline V CDR1 and CDR2: MDHEN, SYDVKM. The CDR3 nucleotides are TGTGCCAGCAGTTCAGGGGCGACAGATACGCAGTATTTT. This gives the protein CASSSGATDTQYF. Filled out from reference TRBV28 and TRBJ2-3, the complete variable domain reads DVKVTQSSRYLVKRTGEKVFLECVQDMDHENMFWYRQDPGLGLRLIYFSYDVKMKEKGDIPEGYSVSREKKERFSLILESASTNQTSMYLCASSSGATDTQYFGPGTRLTVL.

The chain carries TRBV5-6 and TRBJ2-7, with 7 bases lining up with TRBD1. After removal of 5 bases from V and 2 bases from J, the junction contained 10 bases not matched to a gene. Per germline, CDR1 SGHDT and CDR2 YYEEEE. The CDR3 consists of 15 residues. DNA of the CDR3: TGTGCCAGCAGTCAGACAGGGCTGGCTACCTACGAGCAGTACTTC. Encoded protein: CASSQTGLATYEQYF.

The CDR3 DNA reads as TGTGCCAGCAGCCCAAATGCGGGGGCAGAGACCCTCTACGAGCAGTACTTC. It is translated as CASSPNAGAETLYEQYF. The rearrangement links TRBV13 to TRBJ2-7, with D maybe TRBD2 (7 bases). Trimming stripped 5 bases from V and 3 bases from J, with 23 bases between. Germline V gene lookup returns CDR1 PRHDT and CDR2 FYEKMQ (reference sequence). This CDR3 is 17 amino acids long.

The chain uses TRBV6-2 or TRBV6-3 and TRBJ1-2, with TRBD1 matching over 7 bases. This CDR3 comprises 17 residues. Germline V gene sequence: CDR1 MNHEY, CDR2 SVGEGT. V shed 0 bases and J 0 bases; nucleotides not matched to a gene: 7. CDR3 residues: CASSYSSDRATNYGYTF. CDR3 DNA: TGTGCCAGCAGTTACTCGAGCGACAGGGCCACTAACTATGGCTACACCTTC.

The CDR3 is CSVGQGGYAGELFF. The CDR3 DNA reads as TGCAGCGTCGGACAGGGAGGATACGCCGGGGAGCTGTTTTTT. This sequence joins TRBV29-1 and TRBJ2-2; TRBD1 matches at 8 bases. The trim removed 6 bases at V and 6 bases at J, leaving 9 bases unmatched. This CDR3 has 14 residues. Germline V gene lookup returns CDR1 SQVTM and CDR2 ANQGSEA.

V usage is TRBV11-2 and J usage is TRBJ2-3, with 10 bases identical to TRBD2. Germline CDR1 is SGHAT and CDR2 is FQNNGV. The V and J ends lost 3 bases and 3 bases, in that order; junction bases with no gene match: 3. The CDR3 length is 15 residues. The CDR3 sequence is CASSFWGLATDTQYF. CDR3 sequence (DNA): TGTGCCAGCAGCTTCTGGGGACTAGCGACAGATACGCAGTATTTT. The complete variable domain, with remaining parts taken from reference TRBV11-2 and TRBJ2-3, reads EAGVAQSPRYKIIEKRQSVAFWCNPISGHATLYWYQQILGQGPKLLIQFQNNGVVDDSQLPKDRFSAERLKGVDSTLKIQPAKLEDSAVYLCASSFWGLATDTQYFGPGTRLTVL.

Note on this clone: Different DNA sequences within this sample yield the same CDR3. The chain is built from TRBV5-6 and TRBJ2-5; TRBD1 aligns across 11 bases. With 4 bases clipped from V and 1 base from J, the junction kept 3 bases outside the gene matches. CDR1 and CDR2 from the germline V gene are SGHDT and YYEEEE. This CDR3 comprises 15 residues. In nucleotides, the CDR3 is TGTGCCAGCAGCCCCGGGACAGGGGGCCAAGAGACCCAGTACTTC. This sequence encodes CASSPGTGGQETQYF. Based on the CDR3 plus reference TRBV5-6 and TRBJ2-5, the full variable domain is DAGVTQSPTHLIKTRGQQVTLRCSPKSGHDTVSWYQQALGQGPQFIFQYYEEEERQRGNFPDRFSGHQFPNYSSELNVNALLLGDSALYLCASSPGTGGQETQYFGPGTRLLVL.

The chain uses TRBV7-8 and TRBJ1-5; 7 nucleotides line up with TRBD1. This CDR3 is 16 amino acids long. J lost 2 bases, V lost 0 bases, and 4 bases had no gene match. CDR1 is SGHVS and CDR2 is FQNEAQ in the germline V gene. The CDR3 DNA reads TGTGCCAGCAGCTTAGCAGGGGGCGCGGGCAATCAGCCCCAGCATTTT. This sequence encodes CASSLAGGAGNQPQHF. The complete variable domain, with remaining parts taken from reference TRBV7-8 and TRBJ1-5, reads GAGVSQSPRYKVAKRGQDVALRCDPISGHVSLFWYQQALGQGPEFLTYFQNEAQLDKSGLPSDRFFAERPEGSVSTLKIQRTQQEDSAVYLCASSLAGGAGNQPQHFGDGTRLSIL.

This sequence joins TRBV11-2 and TRBJ1-1; no clear D gene. The ends were cut back, 0 bases at V and 7 bases at J, with 9 bases in the middle. Germline V CDR1 and CDR2: SGHAT, FQNNGV. This CDR3 comprises 13 residues. The CDR3 DNA reads as TGTGCCAGCAGCTTAGAAAGGACTGGTGAAGCTTTCTTT. Its protein is CASSLERTGEAFF.